Listed below are T cell receptor beta chains from one sample, sequenced in a study of T cells in localized non-small cell lung cancer. Method: immunoSEQ multiplex PCR; TCRdb's copy keeps in-frame clones and lacks some. This table has about 26,000 clones, 82% appearing once. The specimen comprised peripheral blood, sampled before any cancer treatment. The origin of the receptors is a woman aged 40-69 years with stage I lung adenocarcinoma. Both conserved end residues are trimmed from each CDR3.

v_call cdr3_aa
TRBV19 ASSPRDSGANVLT
TRBV9 ASGTSDETNTDTQY
TRBV2 AGETGGGGTEAF
TRBV5-6 ASRIFYGNTIY
TRBV5-5 ASSNPGTFYGYT
TRBV7-3 ASSLTNSYNSPLH
TRBV5-6 ASSMTGLNTEAF
TRBV19 ATRQGNEKLF
TRBV27 ASGLAGIAQF
TRBV4-3 ASSQDKTSSNQPQH
TRBV6-5 ASSDRGGAEAF
TRBV4-1 ASSHAGVGNEQF
TRBV5-1 ASSMTTSTDTQY
TRBV6-5 ASKRGSGNTIY
TRBV11-2 ASTRTGAITSSGNTIY
TRBV29-1 SVMTGGGGYEQY
TRBV7-2 ASSLEATEDGYT
TRBV5-5 ASSQTPGQGYTEAF
TRBV19 ASSVRGGDEQY
TRBV4-1 ASSPREALLNTEAF
TRBV6-5 ASSLSTGAGQPQH
TRBV21-1 ASARGTGRSEQY
TRBV7-6 ASSLELAGNYEQY
TRBV6-1 ASRLENTEAF
TRBV5-1 ASSLAPSGGATDTQY
TRBV4-3 ASSLLAGPYNEQF
TRBV18 ASSPRTSGGAPDTQY
TRBV5-4 ASSGAGDRTYEQY
TRBV5-6 ASSLGQGLTYEQY
TRBV25-1 ATQNTGERTDTQY
TRBV5-4 ASSVGGASGNSPLH
TRBV19 ASSRTGHNYGYT
TRBV6-5 ASSYGGFYEQY
TRBV25-1 ASTGQNSYEQY
TRBV7-7 ASSLSGEGEQY
TRBV27 ASKFWDRNTEAF
TRBV12-5 ASDFFSGNTIY
TRBV4-3 ASSQDRTGGIEQY
TRBV19 ASSTRGKAEAF
TRBV19 ASATGGTYNEQF
TRBV19 ASSIGQGTVNTEAF
TRBV2 ASRVDITNYGYT
TRBV7-2 ASSLDGGTGNTIY
TRBV5-1 ASSFFQGAAKNIQY
TRBV10-3 AIEDRGGSGANVLT
TRBV9 ASSVGQGVNGELF
TRBV6-6 ASSYGGFYEQY
TRBV5-1 ASSLANPRNTEAF
TRBV4-1 ASSPHRAGVNTEAF
TRBV25-1 ASSEVYEQY
TRBV27 ASSFWGGEAF
TRBV6-6 ASSYPPGQEYYEQY
TRBV9 ASSVGGTYEQY
TRBV19 ASSPRTGRTGELF
TRBV5-1 ASSFPPGQGSSYEQY
TRBV19 ASSIGGQSGNTIY
TRBV5-1 ASKEGGTDTQY
TRBV7-2 ASSLAGTRVYNEQF
TRBV13 ASGRGPAAGPEAF